This T cell receptor beta chain was sequenced in a study of metastatic and nonmetastatic thyroid tumors. Study outcomes and limitations: Across blood and tumor, TCR beta diversity in malignant thyroid tumors was reportedly significantly higher than in benign nodules.

All patients were treatment-naive before thyroid surgery. Concerning this clone itself: Its target is not known. The junction does not match germline at one end; this may be a read error.

TCRdb reassembled clones from the PCR reads with MiXCR. The profile shows around 53,000 clones, 20% to 25% of them singletons. This CDR3 has 16 amino acids. Looked up from germline, CDR1 is LNHDA and CDR2 is SQIVND (reference sequence). Sequences were obtained from blood. The chain combines TRBV19 with TRBJ2-1; 8 positions agree with TRBD2. The TCR originated in a female donor with papillary thyroid cancer or a benign thyroid nodule (not recorded which). Some clones in this sample may be carry-over from other donors' samples. The CDR3 loop reads CASSGGRAGVSAGCLF. DNA of the CDR3: TGTGCCAGTAGCGGGGGGCGAGCGGGAGTTTCTGCAGGATGTCTCTTC. Drawing the rest from reference TRBV19 and TRBJ2-1, the complete variable domain is DGGITQSPKYLFRKEGQNVTLSCEQNLNHDAMYWYRQDPGQGLRLIYYSQIVNDFQKGDIAEGYSVSREKKESFPLTVTSAQKNPTAFYLCASSGGRAGVSAGCLFGPGTRLTVL.